The source of this T cell receptor beta chain is a study of a mutant IDH1 vaccine in newly diagnosed glioma. CDR3 length: 13 amino acids. Germline V gene data show CDR1 as SGHVS and CDR2 as FQNEAQ. V was trimmed by 4 bases and J by 3 bases, leaving 9 bases between them. As to time point: baseline, week 1 (first vaccination visit). The sample's treatment: pre-vaccination baseline after standard-of-care therapy. Libraries were prepared by immunoSEQ multiplex PCR; TCRdb keeps only in-frame clonotypes and omits some of them. The data show some 51,000 clones, roughly 80% seen once. The clonotype was recovered from a middle-aged woman with glioma. The material sequenced was PBMCs, taken from a glioma patient treated with radiotherapy, temozolomide or both. The chain combines TRBV7-8 with TRBJ2-5; no definite D call. This chain's CDR3 is CASSYGPKETQYF. DNA for the CDR3: TGTGCCAGCAGCTACGGCCCCAAAGAGACCCAGTACTTC. Drawing the rest from reference TRBV7-8 and TRBJ2-5, the complete variable domain is GAGVSQSPRYKVAKRGQDVALRCDPISGHVSLFWYQQALGQGPEFLTYFQNEAQLDKSGLPSDRFFAERPEGSVSTLKIQRTQQEDSAVYLCASSYGPKETQYFGPGTRLLVL.